The 23 T cell receptor beta chains below all came from one sample that was sequenced in a study of control samples from healthy donors and cancer patients. Generated by immunoSEQ multiplex PCR, the TCRdb table keeps only in-frame clones and is missing some. The table has approximately 140,000 clones, just under 95% seen once; the top ten hold about 11%. The source material was blood. The receptors stem from a man in his thirties or forties in good health.

The V gene is TRBV19, the J gene TRBJ2-7, with TRBD2 matching over 9 bases. This CDR3 is built from 15 residues. Germline V gene sequence: CDR1 LNHDA, CDR2 SQIVND (reference sequence). Losses at the gene ends were 3 bases for V and 2 bases for J; bases not matched to a gene: 5. In DNA, the CDR3 is TGTGCCAGTAGTATTCGGCTAGCGGGACCCTACGAGCAGTACTTC. Translation: CASSIRLAGPYEQYF.

V and J are TRBV6-2 or TRBV6-3 and TRBJ2-7; 9 positions match TRBD2. Germline V gene sequence: CDR1 MNHEY, CDR2 SVGEGT. The CDR3 consists of 16 residues. J gave up 4 bases and V 4 bases, and 11 bases lay outside the gene matches. CDR3 sequence (DNA): TGTGCCAGCAGTTCTCCCCCTAATCTAGCGGGATACGAGCAGTACTTC. Translating it yields CASSSPPNLAGYEQYF.

The rearrangement uses TRBV3-1 (or the pseudogene TRBV3-2) and TRBJ2-7, with D maybe TRBD2 (5 bases). Germline V gene data show CDR1 as LGHDT and CDR2 as YNNKEL (reference sequence). Trimming took off 3 bases at V and 3 bases at J, with 12 bases between the two ends. This CDR3 has 14 residues. The CDR3 is CASSHTDGNYEQYF. CDR3 in DNA: TGTGCCAGCAGCCATACCGACGGGAACTACGAGCAGTACTTC.

Concerning this clone: Other DNA sequences of this sample code for an identical CDR3. The chain recombines TRBV5-1 with TRBJ2-1, with 11 bases lining up with TRBD2. The V segment lost 2 bases and the J segment 10 bases; nucleotides outside the gene matches: 8. The CDR3 is 15 amino acids. Per germline, CDR1 SGHRS and CDR2 YFSETQ. CDR3 loop: CASSFIAGGRGEQFF. CDR3 DNA: TGCGCCAGCAGCTTTATAGCGGGAGGGCGGGGGGAGCAGTTCTTC.

The chain links TRBV6-4 to TRBJ2-2; D is undetermined. This CDR3 region has 14 residues. The germline V and J ends were trimmed by 3 bases and 1 base, with 6 bases remaining between them. The germline gives CDR1 MRHNA, CDR2 SNTAGT. CDR3 region: CASSEAGNTGELFF. CDR3 DNA sequence: TGTGCCAGCAGTGAGGCAGGGAACACCGGGGAGCTGTTTTTT.

The chain employs TRBV6-5 and TRBJ1-2; D remains unclear. Trimming removed 8 bases at V and 7 bases at J, with 23 bases between. Germline V gene sequence: CDR1 MNHEY, CDR2 SVGAGI. The CDR3 spans 15 residues. The CDR3 nucleotides read TGTGCCAGCGACATCGGCCTTAGTCGCTCTGCTGGCTACACCTTC. This codes for CASDIGLSRSAGYTF.

The gene calls are TRBV4-2 and TRBJ2-1, with D unclear. The CDR3 loop spans 20 amino acids. V was pared by 2 bases and J by 0 bases, with 23 bases between. Germline values: CDR1 LGHNA, CDR2 YNFKEQ. CDR3 nucleotide sequence: TGTGCCAGCAGCCAATCCCGCGCAGGTTCTTGGGTACCCTCCTACAATGAGCAGTTCTTC. The encoded protein is CASSQSRAGSWVPSYNEQFF.

The genes are TRBV15 and TRBJ1-1; D unclear. V was cut by 6 bases and J by 1 base, with 3 bases left in between. The CDR3 runs 11 residues. The germline V gene has CDR1 LNHNV and CDR2 YYDKDF (reference sequence). CDR3 bases: TGTGCCACCAGTACGAACACTGAAGCTTTCTTT. It translates to CATSTNTEAFF.

This chain joins TRBV10-3 and TRBJ2-7; TRBD2 is a possible D gene (6 bases). CDR3 length: 11 residues. V was trimmed by 6 bases and J by 6 bases, leaving 9 bases between them. The germline CDR1 and CDR2 sequences are ENHRY and SYGVKD. The CDR3 coding sequence is TGTGCCATCAGGACTAGTTCCGAGCAGTACTTC. Protein product: CAIRTSSEQYF.

This clone showed up just once. This CDR3 reads CASSVSRNTGELFF. The CDR3 nucleotides read TGTGCCAGCAGTGTATCGAGGAACACCGGGGAGCTGTTTTTT. The rearrangement links TRBV2 to TRBJ2-2, with unresolved D. The germline CDR1 and CDR2 sequences are SNHLY and FYNNEI. This CDR3 contains 14 residues. V was clipped by 4 bases and J by 1 base, with 7 bases between them.

CDR3 coding DNA: TGCGCCAGCAGCCAATTTATGGGACGTCATGGCTACACCTTC. The encoded protein is CASSQFMGRHGYTF. The gene calls are TRBV4-1 and TRBJ1-2; TRBD1 might be the D (5 bases). In germline, CDR1 is MGHRA, CDR2 YSYEKL. This CDR3 is 14 amino acids long. Trimming cost V 2 bases and J 6 bases, with 13 bases left between them.

The chain has TRBV5-1 and TRBJ2-7; 8 nucleotides match TRBD1. The ends lost 0 bases at V and 5 bases at J; junction bases unmatched: 7. The germline V gene encodes CDR1 SGHRS and CDR2 YFSETQ. The CDR3 covers 15 residues. The CDR3 sequence: CASSLVDRDLDEQYF. The CDR3 DNA follows: TGCGCCAGCAGCTTGGTGGACAGGGATCTCGACGAGCAGTACTTC.

CDR3 coding DNA: TGTGCCAGCAGTTACGACAGGGGCCAAGAGACCCAGTACTTC. Protein: CASSYDRGQETQYF. This chain joins TRBV6-5 and TRBJ2-5; 8 bases fit TRBD1. The CDR3 contains 14 residues. Germline V CDR1 and CDR2: MNHEY, SVGAGI. V shed 2 bases and J 1 base; nucleotides not matched to a gene: 0.

The J gene is TRBJ1-1, the V gene TRBV28, with unresolved D. The CDR3 has 11 residues. CDR1 and CDR2 from the germline V gene are MDHEN and SYDVKM. V dropped 8 bases and J dropped 12 bases, with 16 bases sitting between them. The CDR3 sequence is CASQIPGGTFF. CDR3 sequence (DNA): TGTGCCAGCCAAATCCCGGGTGGAACTTTCTTT.

The chain links TRBV6-2 or TRBV6-3 to TRBJ1-2; D is perhaps TRBD1 (5 bases). The CDR3 contains 16 residues. The germline V gene has CDR1 MNHEY and CDR2 SVGEGT. Between the trimmed V and J ends, which lost 0 bases and 3 bases, there was a span of 14 bases. Here the CDR3 DNA reads TGTGCCAGCAGTTACTCCCGGGGCGCTCTAGACTATGGCTACACCTTC. It codes for CASSYSRGALDYGYTF.

This clone is a singleton in its sample. The chain couples TRBV7-6 to TRBJ1-5; TRBD1 matches 7 bases. The CDR3 loop spans 15 amino acids. Trimming took 2 bases from V and 3 from J; bases not matched to a gene: 4. Looked up from germline, CDR1 is SGHVS and CDR2 is FNYEAQ. CDR3 protein: CASSLHRGPNQPQHF. The CDR3 DNA sequence: TGTGCCAGCAGCTTACACAGGGGACCCAATCAGCCCCAGCATTTT.

The V gene is TRBV5-4, the J gene TRBJ1-1; D perhaps matches TRBD1 (5 bases). CDR1 is SGHNT and CDR2 is YYREEE in the germline V gene (reference sequence). The V end was cut by 3 bases, the J end by 5 bases, with 14 bases between. This CDR3 is 14 amino acids long. The CDR3 DNA follows: TGTGCCAGCAGCTGGGACCCCCGGGGGACTGAAGCTTTCTTT. Amino acids: CASSWDPRGTEAFF.

The V gene is TRBV19, the J gene TRBJ2-5, with 15 positions matching TRBD2. Germline lookup yields CDR1 LNHDA and CDR2 SQIVND (reference sequence). The length of the CDR3 is 16 residues. Unmatched junction bases numbered 4, after V lost 3 bases and J lost 5 bases. The CDR3 DNA reads as TGTGCCAGTAGTATTACCGGGACTAGCGGGAGGGAGACCCAGTACTTC. Amino acid sequence: CASSITGTSGRETQYF.

This clone has only one observation. The chain links TRBV14 to TRBJ2-7; D is unclear. The CDR3 runs to 13 residues. The V gene lost 5 bases and the J gene lost 5 bases, with 13 bases spanning the gap. The germline CDR1 and CDR2 sequences are SGHDN and FVKESK. The CDR3 bases are TGTGCCAGCAGCTTCGTCAGTTCCCACGAGCAGTACTTC. Residues: CASSFVSSHEQYF.

V and J are TRBV9 and TRBJ1-2; the D gene is possibly TRBD1 (6 bases). Looked up from germline, CDR1 is SGDLS and CDR2 is YYNGEE. The germline V and J ends were trimmed by 4 bases and 3 bases, with 19 bases remaining between them. The CDR3 extends over 16 amino acids. DNA for the CDR3: TGTGCCAGCAGCCCCTCACAACAGGGTGCCTACTATGGCTACACCTTC. This codes for CASSPSQQGAYYGYTF. Supplemented by reference TRBV9 and TRBJ1-2, the full variable domain reads DSGVTQTPKHLITATGQRVTLRCSPRSGDLSVYWYQQSLDQGLQFLIQYYNGEERAKGNILERFSAQQFPDLHSELNLSSLELGDSALYFCASSPSQQGAYYGYTFGSGTRLTVV.

This clone was counted only a few times. The rearrangement joins TRBV25-1 to TRBJ2-7, with D maybe TRBD1 (5 bases). The CDR3 length is 14 residues. CDR1 and CDR2 from the germline V gene are MGHDK and SYGVNS. Between the trimmed V and J ends, which lost 2 bases and 0 bases, there was a span of 8 bases. This CDR3 is CASSELGDSYEQYF. The DNA for the CDR3 is TGTGCCAGCAGTGAACTAGGGGACTCCTACGAGCAGTACTTC.

This chain uses TRBV25-1 with TRBJ1-2; maybe TRBD1 (6 bases). The germline CDR1 and CDR2 sequences are MGHDK and SYGVNS. Trimming shortened V by 1 base and J by 7 bases, and 13 bases separated the two germline ends. The length of the CDR3 is 14 residues. CDR3 sequence (DNA): TGTGCCAGCAGTGAATTAGCAGGGGTTGTTGGCTACACCTTC. This translates into CASSELAGVVGYTF.

As for this clone: The same CDR3 is also encoded by other DNA sequences in this sample. This sequence joins TRBV28 and TRBJ2-1, with D hard to call. The germline V and J ends were trimmed by 7 bases and 0 bases, with 10 bases remaining between them. This CDR3 is built from 14 residues. Germline CDR1 and CDR2: MDHEN and SYDVKM. Here the CDR3 DNA reads TGTGCCAGCAAGGGCCTCAGCTCCTACAATGAGCAGTTCTTC. Amino acids: CASKGLSSYNEQFF.